There are a few counts of the clone carrying this T cell receptor beta chain. Its antigen remains unknown. A junction boundary mismatches the germline segment, possibly from a read error. Per germline, CDR1 MGHRA and CDR2 YSYEKL. The CDR3 extends over 15 amino acids. Graft tissue processing released intraepithelial and lamina propria lymphocytes. TCRdb's table, derived via immunoSEQ multiplex PCR, lists solely in-frame clones and lacks some. The data contain fewer than 25,000 clones, around 81% of them seen just once; the ten biggest clones take up roughly 3%. This sample is part of a study of graft-versus-host responses after intestinal transplantation. The wider study: All recipients were transplanted with multivisceral, liver-intestinal, or isolated intestinal grafts. Tacrolimus and steroids were given for around 3 years to all recipients after anti-thymocyte globulin induction. Study conclusions and caveats: Peak circulating GvH clone levels were associated with early post-transplant HvG declines. Present in recipient marrow, GvH clones included some that appeared first in ileum or blood.

The source of this sequence is a human patient who received an intestinal transplant, so some T cells may come from the graft donor. Source: ileum tissue, taken 12 days after intestinal transplant. The chain carries TRBV4-1 and TRBJ2-1; a weak D match, TRBD2 (6 bases). CDR3 bases: TGTGCCAGCACCACCGGGGACTGGACCGTCGGAGAGCAGTTCTTC. This gives the protein CASTTGDWTVGEQFF.